This T cell receptor beta chain was documented in a study of T-cell memory formation after mild COVID-19 (dated by TCRdb to about 2021). Background on the whole study: Most TCR sequence clusters were specific to one of the two donors. In a couple of donors, T-cell clones that expanded and contracted after mild COVID-19 were tracked by sequencing TCRalpha and TCRbeta repertoires over time. Two young, previously healthy adult volunteers, one female and one male, were included in the cohort. Points the paper makes about the study in general: The study included only two mild cases, and larger cohorts that include severe cases with pre-infection samples were judged to be necessary. Clones that contracted from day 15 to 85 showed balanced CD4/CD8 phenotypes, whereas a second wave of clones that expanded from day 15 to 37 leaned towards CD4+. Contracting CD4+ clones were found mainly in CM and EM memory subsets, while CD8+ clones were enriched in EMRA. SARS-CoV-2 specificity was not confirmed for the second-wave clones peaking on day 37. Some responding clones were detected in pre-infection memory, which suggested that pre-existing cross-reactive memory T cells had joined the SARS-CoV-2 response.

To note about this clonotype: This receptor's antigen is unknown. No much larger clone is present one base from it, and per-base qualities are unavailable.

Ficoll-Paque density gradient centrifugation was used to isolate PBMCs. The CDR3 runs 15 residues from the cysteine to the phenylalanine. The sequence is cut down to CDR3 DNA, 45 bases in frame from base 1. Trimming removed 5 bases from V and 9 bases from J, leaving 20 bases between the germline ends. CDR1 is given as MNHEY and CDR2 as SVGAGI, both from the germline V gene. This sample was sequenced with an Illumina NovaSeq 6000. TCRalpha and TCRbeta cDNA libraries were constructed by 5'RACE with constant-segment primers, with sample barcodes and unique molecular identifiers being introduced. Trizol reagent was used to extract RNA from every sample. Libraries were amplified in two PCR steps, with a second sample barcode and Illumina TruSeq adapters added in the second step. Sequencing of libraries was performed on an Illumina NovaSeq with 2 x 150 bp paired-end reads. Per the authors' processing: Demultiplexing of reads and collapsing into UMI-guided consensus sequences were performed with migec v1.2.7. Using mixcr v2.1.11, UMI consensuses were aligned to TRA and TRB V and J templates and then assembled into clonotypes. Clonotypes were classified as expanded or contracted when called significant by both edgeR and NoisET, with noise models trained on biological replicates. For edgeR calls, a false discovery rate-adjusted p below 0.01 and a log2 fold-change threshold of 1 were applied. As an exploratory analysis of dynamics, max-normalized trajectories of the 1000 most abundant clonotypes were examined by PCA with hierarchical clustering. Separately sequenced CD4+ and CD8+ repertoires were used to assign the CD4 or CD8 phenotype of responding clones. TCRdb reprocessed the public reads (quality trimming at Q25 with fastp, clone calling with MiXCR) and kept in-frame beta chains. For every CDR3 protein sequence, its rows merge into one entry that carries the most common genes and DNA. TCRdb assigned the V and J calls; the authors' analysis was not used. This sample has fewer than 250,000 distinct CDR3 sequences in its table, and approximately 10% of those were observed once. In total, the top ten clones hold 3% of the sample.

What was sequenced was PBMCs or a T cell subset sorted from them (not recorded which). Recombination linked TRBV6-5 to TRBJ2-4; the D gene assignment is perhaps TRBD1 or TRBD2, with each matching 5 bases. The source is a young man who had mild COVID-19 (a few samples of this study predate the infection). The sample titles of this study are shuffled in the database, so cell type and time point are left out; the donor was told from shared clones. CDR3 protein: CASSRVPGPGGIQYF. The DNA reads as follows: TGTGCCAGCAGTAGGGTCCCGGGACCCGGCGGCATTCAGTACTTC.